This passage covers 27 T cell receptor beta chains from one sample sequenced in a study of STAT5B mutations in CD4+ large granular lymphocyte leukemia. Libraries were prepared by immunoSEQ multiplex PCR; TCRdb keeps only in-frame clonotypes and omits some of them. Found here are around 50,000 clones, 80% to 85% of them singletons; the top ten hold about 0.34%. Sample: CD4+ T cells from blood buffy coats. These TCRs come from a human donor in good health.

The CDR3 loop is CAWSRADLGQVYGYTF. The CDR3 bases are TGTGCCTGGAGTCGGGCCGATCTTGGGCAGGTCTATGGCTACACCTTC. This chain connects TRBV30 to TRBJ1-2; D ambiguous. The V gene lost 2 bases and the J gene lost 4 bases, with 20 bases spanning the gap. Germline-derived CDR1 and CDR2 are GTSNPN and SVGIG (reference sequence). The CDR3 sequence is 16 residues long.

This chain connects TRBV5-1 to TRBJ2-1; TRBD2 aligns across 14 bases. The CDR3 has 18 amino acids. CDR1 and CDR2 from the germline V gene are SGHRS and YFSETQ. The trim removed 0 bases at V and 9 bases at J, leaving 11 bases unmatched. CDR3 DNA: TGCGCCAGCAGCTTGGCGCTGTCCGGGACTAGCGGGAGACGTGAGCAGTTCTTC. Translation: CASSLALSGTSGRREQFF.

The chain couples TRBV4-1 to TRBJ1-5; TRBD1 aligns across 7 bases. Per the germline V gene, CDR1 is MGHRA and CDR2 is YSYEKL. The junction had 5 bases not matched to a gene; V was cut back by 6 bases and J by 0 bases. This CDR3 contains 15 residues. The CDR3 sequence: CASSRQGDSNQPQHF. CDR3 DNA: TGCGCCAGCAGTCGACAGGGAGATAGCAATCAGCCCCAGCATTTT.

This rearrangement joins TRBV19 to TRBJ1-3, with unresolved D. This CDR3 region has 12 residues. Trimming pared 4 bases from V and 8 bases from J, leaving 9 bases between. Germline CDR1 and CDR2: LNHDA and SQIVND (reference sequence). The CDR3, as DNA: TGTGCCAGTAGTAAGCCGCGGCACACCATATATTTT. Translation: CASSKPRHTIYF.

V gene TRBV6-1 combines with J gene TRBJ2-2, with 8 bases that match TRBD1. The CDR3 extends over 15 amino acids. Losses at the gene ends were 7 bases for V and 4 bases for J; bases not matched to a gene: 8. The germline gives CDR1 MNHNS, CDR2 SASEGT. The CDR3 loop reads CASNHGQGSTGELFF. As DNA, the CDR3 is TGTGCCAGCAACCACGGACAGGGATCCACCGGGGAGCTGTTTTTT.

J is TRBJ2-5 and V is TRBV10-2, with a possible D match to TRBD2 (7 bases). The CDR3 is made up of 13 amino acids. V lost 7 bases to trimming and J lost 3 bases, with 12 bases between them. Germline assignment: CDR1 WSHSY and CDR2 SAAADI. The DNA for the CDR3 is TGCGCCAGCACCGAGGGGGGGGAAGAGACCCAGTACTTC. Its protein product is CASTEGGEETQYF.

The chain joins TRBV10-3 to TRBJ2-2; no reliable D call. The CDR3 loop spans 11 amino acids. Germline values: CDR1 ENHRY, CDR2 SYGVKD. V was shortened by 7 bases and J by 8 bases, with 8 bases between the two germline ends. CDR3 sequence reads: CAIKNRGELFF. Written as DNA, the CDR3 is TGTGCCATCAAAAATCGAGGGGAGCTGTTTTTT.

A word on this clone: A read error may produce the germline difference seen at one junction end. The chain uses TRBV4-1 and TRBJ1-3, with D unclear. Germline lookup yields CDR1 MGHRA and CDR2 YSYEKL. This CDR3 comprises 13 residues. This CDR3 is CASSPGHGNTRYF. The CDR3 DNA is TGCGCCAGCAGCCCGGGTCATGGAAACACCAGATATTTT.

The CDR3 DNA sequence: TGTGCCAGCAGCTTGGTCAACGAGCAGTACTTC. This translates into CASSLVNEQYF. V is TRBV11-2 and J is TRBJ2-7; D not resolved. The germline V and J ends were trimmed by 3 bases and 5 bases, with 5 bases remaining between them. The V gene's germline CDR1 is SGHAT and CDR2 FQNNGV. CDR3 size: 11 residues.

This clone occurred once. The chain has TRBV11-3 and TRBJ2-7; the D gene is possibly TRBD2 (7 bases). The CDR3 length is 14 residues. CDR1 SGHNT and CDR2 YENEEA come from the germline V gene. The V gene lost 5 bases and the J gene lost 0 bases, with 11 bases spanning the gap. The CDR3 reads CASSRGGTSYEQYF. For the CDR3, the DNA is TGTGCCAGCAGCAGGGGGGGGACCTCCTACGAGCAGTACTTC.

The chain uses TRBV2 and TRBJ2-3, with D maybe TRBD2 (5 bases). The CDR3 length is 14 residues. Germline CDR1 SNHLY, CDR2 FYNNEI. The V gene lost 5 bases and the J gene lost 2 bases, with 11 bases spanning the gap. In DNA, the CDR3 is TGTGCCAGCAGTAAGACGGGATCCACAGATACGCAGTATTTT. Its protein is CASSKTGSTDTQYF.

The V and J genes are TRBV9 and TRBJ1-4; no clear D. Germline CDR1 is SGDLS and CDR2 is YYNGEE. CDR3 size: 14 residues. The V end was cut by 0 bases, the J end by 0 bases, with 3 bases between. CDR3 DNA sequence: TGTGCCAGCAGCGTAGCTACAACTAATGAAAAACTGTTTTTT. Protein sequence: CASSVATTNEKLFF.

The chain has TRBV7-3 and TRBJ2-7; the D gene is possibly TRBD1 (6 bases). Looked up from germline, CDR1 is SGHTA and CDR2 is FQGTGA. The V end was cut by 5 bases, the J end by 3 bases, with 14 bases between. The CDR3 has 14 amino acids. The CDR3, as DNA: TGTGCCAGCAGCCCGGACAGTACCCTCTACGAGCAGTACTTC. It translates to CASSPDSTLYEQYF.

With regard to this clone: This likely comes from a read error, as the CDR3 has no conserved phenylalanine or tryptophan at its end. This rearrangement joins TRBV7-3 to TRBJ1-1; D is undetermined. Looked up from germline, CDR1 is SGHTA and CDR2 is FQGTGA. Deletions cut 2 bases from V and 1 base from J, with 5 bases between. There are 13 residues in the CDR3. CDR3 amino acids: CASSLYGNTEAFL. CDR3 in DNA: TGTGCCAGCAGCTTATACGGGAACACTGAAGCTTTCCTT.

The chain joins TRBV6-6 to TRBJ1-2; 9 bases line up with TRBD1. CDR1 is MNHNY and CDR2 is SVGAGI in the germline V gene (reference sequence). The V gene end was trimmed by 8 bases and the J gene end by 8 bases; junction bases not matched to a gene: 9. The length of the CDR3 is 13 residues. CDR3 DNA: TGTGCCAGCCGGGGGACAGGGATAGGGGGCTACACCTTC. Translating it yields CASRGTGIGGYTF.

The chain has TRBV18 and TRBJ1-1, with D hard to call. Germline V lookup: CDR1 KGHSH, CDR2 LQKENI. This CDR3 spans 13 amino acids. Between the trimmed V and J ends, which lost 2 bases and 1 base, there was a span of 5 bases. CDR3 region: CASSPNSNTEAFF. As DNA, the CDR3 is TGTGCCAGCTCACCAAATTCGAACACTGAAGCTTTCTTT.

V is TRBV5-1 and J is TRBJ2-5; 8 nucleotides align to TRBD1. With the DNA end fitting TRBJ2-7 better, the J assignment may be wrong. The CDR3 is 14 amino acids. Per the germline V gene, CDR1 is SGHRS and CDR2 is YFSETQ. Here the CDR3 reads CASRLADRDYEQYF. The CDR3 DNA reads as TGCGCCAGCAGGCTTGCGGACAGGGATTACGAGCAGTACTTC.

V and J are TRBV5-6 and TRBJ1-3; no reliable D call. The CDR3 consists of 17 residues. Germline V gene sequence: CDR1 SGHDT, CDR2 YYEEEE. Trimming took off 0 bases at V and 0 bases at J, with 13 bases between the two ends. In nucleotides, the CDR3 is TGTGCCAGCAGCTTGGACTACGGCAGCATCTCTGGAAACACCATATATTTT. Its translation is CASSLDYGSISGNTIYF.

This chain uses TRBV13 with TRBJ2-2; TRBD2 matches 12 bases. The V and J ends lost 5 bases and 6 bases, in that order; junction bases with no gene match: 4. Germline V lookup: CDR1 PRHDT, CDR2 FYEKMQ (reference sequence). CDR3 size: 15 residues. This CDR3 reads CASSQLAGGAGELFF. The DNA for the CDR3 is TGTGCCAGCAGCCAACTAGCGGGAGGAGCCGGGGAGCTGTTTTTT.

J is TRBJ1-3 and V is TRBV19; unclear D gene. Trimming shortened V by 2 bases and J by 2 bases, and 13 bases separated the two germline ends. The length of the CDR3 is 16 residues. Germline V gives CDR1 LNHDA, CDR2 SQIVND (reference sequence). The chain's CDR3 is CASSINAVAAGNTIYF. CDR3 sequence (DNA): TGTGCCAGTAGTATAAACGCGGTAGCTGCTGGAAACACCATATATTTT.

The chain uses TRBV14 and TRBJ1-2; D is unclear. The CDR3 runs 15 residues. V dropped 4 bases and J dropped 8 bases, with 20 bases sitting between them. In germline, CDR1 is SGHDN, CDR2 FVKESK. Here the CDR3 reads CASSLLGGSLGGYTF. CDR3 in DNA: TGTGCCAGCAGCCTACTGGGAGGGTCTTTGGGCGGCTACACCTTC.

The chain couples TRBV7-6 to TRBJ2-3; D unresolved. CDR3 size: 10 residues. The germline V and J ends were trimmed by 8 bases and 6 bases, with 6 bases remaining between them. Germline-derived CDR1 and CDR2 are SGHVS and FNYEAQ. CDR3 loop: CASSGDTQYF. The CDR3 DNA reads as TGTGCCAGCTCCGGGGATACGCAGTATTTT.

This clone appeared a single time. The chain is built from TRBV11-1 and TRBJ2-7, with 11 bases identical to TRBD1. Germline trimming cut 5 bases from V and 4 bases from J; bases unmatched to any gene: 7. Germline CDR1 is SGHAT and CDR2 is FQDESV (reference sequence). The CDR3 extends over 15 amino acids. The CDR3 bases are TGTGCCAGCAGCCCGGCGGGACAGGGGGGGTACGAGCAGTACTTC. Its protein product is CASSPAGQGGYEQYF. Complete variable domain (other parts from reference TRBV11-1 and TRBJ2-7): EAEVAQSPRYKITEKSQAVAFWCDPISGHATLYWYRQILGQGPELLVQFQDESVVDDSQLPKDRFSAERLKGVDSTLKIQPAELGDSAMYLCASSPAGQGGYEQYFGPGTRLTVT.

The chain recombines TRBV4-1 with TRBJ1-6; 8 nucleotides align to TRBD1. CDR1 and CDR2 from the germline V gene are MGHRA and YSYEKL. V trimming: 3 bases; J trimming: 9 bases; junction bases outside the gene matches: 7. The CDR3 totals 15 residues. CDR3 sequence reads: CASSHLWTGSSPLHF. In DNA form, the CDR3 reads TGCGCCAGCAGCCACCTATGGACAGGGTCTTCACCCCTCCACTTT.

The chain recombines TRBV9 with TRBJ2-3; possible D gene TRBD1, 7 bases. Looked up from germline, CDR1 is SGDLS and CDR2 is YYNGEE. V was shortened by 4 bases and J by 1 base, with 19 bases between the two germline ends. This CDR3 spans 17 amino acids. CDR3 loop: CASSSVGGGSRTDTQYF. The CDR3 nucleotides are TGTGCCAGCAGCAGCGTAGGAGGGGGCTCGCGCACAGATACGCAGTATTTT.

V usage is TRBV2 and J usage is TRBJ2-2, with D unclear. The CDR3 length is 12 residues. Germline CDR1 reads SNHLY; CDR2 reads FYNNEI. V was cut by 6 bases and J by 4 bases, with 6 bases left in between. CDR3 in DNA: TGTGCCAGCAGGGTAGCCACCGGGGAGCTGTTTTTT. This gives the protein CASRVATGELFF.

The chain has TRBV7-3 and TRBJ2-3; TRBD2 matches 9 bases. Germline CDR1 reads SGHTA; CDR2 reads FQGTGA. The CDR3 extends over 15 amino acids. V lost 5 bases and J lost 2; bases outside the gene matches: 5. In nucleotides, the CDR3 is TGTGCCAGCAGCCGTAGCGGGAGTTCCACAGATACGCAGTATTTT. Residues: CASSRSGSSTDTQYF.